This T cell receptor (beta chain) was documented in a study of blood T cell repertoires in COVID-19. For the study at large: Material from acute and convalescent COVID-19 was sourced from the United States, Italy and Spain. Sources were T cells, B-cell-depleted T cells, or PBMCs; the material itself was cDNA or gDNA.

Original analysis: Estimated nucleated cell counts came from reference gene primer amplification. Here immunoSEQ multiplex PCR was the method, and the copy in TCRdb shows in-frame clones only, minus some. That table supplies the V and J calls and clone size; D and trimming were determined from the DNA. The repertoire holds 130,000 or so clones, about 79% seen once, with approximately 3% in the top ten. The V and J ends lost 6 bases and 0 bases respectively, with 8 bases between them. The CDR3 is made up of 14 amino acids. CDR1 and CDR2 (germline): LNHDA, SQIVND (reference sequence). What was sequenced was peripheral blood. The receptor was isolated from a woman older than 75 with acute or convalescent COVID-19. V and J are TRBV19 and TRBJ2-2, with D possibly TRBD2 on 5 matching bases. The CDR3 DNA is TGTGCCAGTAGCTCCGGGGCGAACACCGGGGAGCTGTTTTTT. Protein product: CASSSGANTGELFF. The entire variable domain, with the rest obtained from reference TRBV19 and TRBJ2-2, is as follows: DGGITQSPKYLFRKEGQNVTLSCEQNLNHDAMYWYRQDPGQGLRLIYYSQIVNDFQKGDIAEGYSVSREKKESFPLTVTSAQKNPTAFYLCASSSGANTGELFFGEGSRLTVL.